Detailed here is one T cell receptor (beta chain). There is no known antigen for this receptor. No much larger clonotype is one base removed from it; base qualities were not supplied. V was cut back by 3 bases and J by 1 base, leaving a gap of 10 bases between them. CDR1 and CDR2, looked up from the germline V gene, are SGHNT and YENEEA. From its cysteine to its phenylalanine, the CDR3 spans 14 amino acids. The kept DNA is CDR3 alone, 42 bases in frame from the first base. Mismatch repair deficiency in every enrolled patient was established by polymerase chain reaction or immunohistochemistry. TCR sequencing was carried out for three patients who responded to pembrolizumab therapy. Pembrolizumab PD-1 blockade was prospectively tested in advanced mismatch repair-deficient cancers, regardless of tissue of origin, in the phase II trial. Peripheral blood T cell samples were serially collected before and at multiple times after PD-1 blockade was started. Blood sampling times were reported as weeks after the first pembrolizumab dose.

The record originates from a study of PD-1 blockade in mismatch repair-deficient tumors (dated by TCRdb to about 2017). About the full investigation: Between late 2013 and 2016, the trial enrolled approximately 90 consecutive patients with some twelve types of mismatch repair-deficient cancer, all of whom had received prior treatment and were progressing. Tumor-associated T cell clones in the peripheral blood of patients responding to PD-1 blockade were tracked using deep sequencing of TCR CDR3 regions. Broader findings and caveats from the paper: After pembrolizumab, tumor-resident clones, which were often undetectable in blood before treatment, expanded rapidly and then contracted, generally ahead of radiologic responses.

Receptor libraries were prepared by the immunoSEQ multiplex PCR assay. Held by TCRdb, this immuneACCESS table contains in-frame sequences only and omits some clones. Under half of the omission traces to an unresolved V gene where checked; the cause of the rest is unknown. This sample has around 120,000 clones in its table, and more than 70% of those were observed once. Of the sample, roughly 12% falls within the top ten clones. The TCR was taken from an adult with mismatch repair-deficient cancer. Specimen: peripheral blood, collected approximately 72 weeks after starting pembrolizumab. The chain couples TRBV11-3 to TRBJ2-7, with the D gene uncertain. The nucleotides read TGTGCCAGCAGCTTGTTACACCGATCCTACGAGCAGTACTTC. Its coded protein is CASSLLHRSYEQYF.